The next 32 T cell receptor beta chains were all read from a single sample in a study of neurological immune-mediated disorders. From the 5' RACE reads, TCRdb called clonotypes with MiXCR, one entry per CDR3 protein. The sample shows roughly 28,000 distinct CDR3 sequences, 10% to 15% of them seen only once. Sequenced sample: PBMCs. These receptors were collected from a man aged 60-69 years in good health.

This clonotype has at least ten counts. The chain links TRBV7-9 to TRBJ2-7, with 8 bases identical to TRBD1. V lost 5 bases to trimming and J lost 4 bases; unmatched junction nucleotides: 13. CDR1 and CDR2 from the germline V gene are SEHNR and FQNEAQ (reference sequence). The CDR3 has 16 amino acids. CDR3 DNA sequence: TGTGCCAGCAGCACCCCAGTAGGACAGGGTCCGTACGAGCAGTACTTC. Translated, it gives CASSTPVGQGPYEQYF.

Comments on this clonotype: One base away lies a much larger clone, so this may be a sequencing read error. The chain is built from TRBV28 and TRBJ2-7; unclear D gene. This CDR3 has 11 amino acids. Germline-derived CDR1 and CDR2 are MDHEN and SYDVKM. V was trimmed by 10 bases and J by 3 bases, leaving 10 bases between them. CDR3 sequence: CANSWGYEQYF. CDR3 sequence (DNA): TGTGCCAACAGCTGGGGCTACGAGCAGTACTTC.

This clonotype was detected ten times or more. The chain is built from TRBV7-9 and TRBJ2-1; TRBD2 matches 9 bases. J lost 8 bases, V lost 5 bases, and 10 bases had no gene match. The CDR3 sequence is 15 residues long. The germline V gene has CDR1 SEHNR and CDR2 FQNEAQ (reference sequence). The CDR3 coding sequence is TGTGCCAGCAGCCGCTCTCTAGCGGGAAGCGATGAGCAGTTCTTC. This translates into CASSRSLAGSDEQFF.

This clonotype has a handful of counts. The chain is built from TRBV9 and TRBJ2-7; D is uncertain. The germline V and J ends were trimmed by 4 bases and 6 bases, with 17 bases remaining between them. Germline loops: CDR1 SGDLS, CDR2 YYNGEE. The CDR3 consists of 14 residues. The CDR3 DNA sequence: TGTGCCAGCAGCCGAGGCCTCCTCCCCCTCGAGCAGTACTTC. The encoded protein is CASSRGLLPLEQYF. The full variable domain, with the rest looked up from reference TRBV9 and TRBJ2-7, is DSGVTQTPKHLITATGQRVTLRCSPRSGDLSVYWYQQSLDQGLQFLIQYYNGEERAKGNILERFSAQQFPDLHSELNLSSLELGDSALYFCASSRGLLPLEQYFGPGTRLTVT.

This clonotype was observed many times. The V gene is TRBV5-1, the J gene TRBJ2-5; D gene unclear. Per germline, CDR1 SGHRS and CDR2 YFSETQ. The CDR3 sequence is 11 residues long. Trimming took off 0 bases at V and 5 bases at J, with 2 bases between the two ends. The CDR3 region is CASSLEETQYF. The DNA for the CDR3 is TGCGCCAGCAGCTTGGAGGAGACCCAGTACTTC.

This clonotype came up many times. J is TRBJ2-1 and V is TRBV20-1; D not certain. The ends were cut back, 6 bases at V and 0 bases at J, with 6 bases in the middle. Germline V CDR1 and CDR2: DFQATT, SNEGSKA (reference sequence). The CDR3 has 12 amino acids. The CDR3 DNA reads as TGCAGTGCAGCTTCCTCCTACAATGAGCAGTTCTTC. Translated, it gives CSAASSYNEQFF.

Ten or more counts support this clonotype. The CDR3 nucleotides read TGTGCCAGCAGCCAAGGGCCCCCAGGGGGAAGACAGCCCCAGCATTTT. Translating it yields CASSQGPPGGRQPQHF. The chain carries TRBV3-1 and TRBJ1-5, with 7 bases that match TRBD1. CDR1 and CDR2 (germline): LGHDT, YNNKEL (reference sequence). The CDR3 extends over 16 amino acids. V shed 1 base and J 7 bases; nucleotides not matched to a gene: 10.

This clonotype was seen ten or more times. The V and J genes are TRBV5-1 and TRBJ2-5; possible D gene TRBD2, 6 bases. Germline CDR1 reads SGHRS; CDR2 reads YFSETQ. With 6 bases removed from V and 1 base from J, the gap between germline ends came to 10 bases. The CDR3 has 13 amino acids. CDR3 in amino acids: CASTGSPQETQYF. CDR3 sequence (DNA): TGCGCCAGCACCGGGAGCCCCCAAGAGACCCAGTACTTC.

Concerning this clonotype: The CDR3 does not close with the conserved phenylalanine or tryptophan, likely indicating a read error. V is TRBV3-1 and J is TRBJ2-7; 12 nucleotides match TRBD1. In germline, CDR1 is LGHDT, CDR2 YNNKEL (reference sequence). The CDR3 totals 15 residues. V trimming: 2 bases; J trimming: 7 bases; junction bases outside the gene matches: 6. The CDR3 DNA reads as TGTGCCAGCAGCCAACTGGGACAGGGGGCGGAAGAGCAGTACCTC. This gives the protein CASSQLGQGAEEQYL.

There are many counts of this clonotype. The rearrangement joins TRBV12-3 or TRBV12-4 to TRBJ1-5; 9 bases agree with TRBD1. The CDR3 is 16 residues long. The ends lost 6 bases at V and 5 bases at J; junction bases unmatched: 11. CDR3 residues: CASSPRGQGLYQPQHF. The CDR3 DNA reads TGTGCCAGCAGCCCTAGGGGACAGGGTCTCTATCAGCCCCAGCATTTT.

This clonotype occurred many times. The chain combines TRBV12-3 or TRBV12-4 with TRBJ2-6; the D gene could be TRBD1 or TRBD2 (6 bases each). Trimming removed 4 bases at V and 4 bases at J, with 11 bases between. The CDR3 length is 15 residues. As DNA, the CDR3 is TGTGCCAGCAGTTGGAGGGGGATCGGGGCCAACGTCCTGACTTTC. This gives the protein CASSWRGIGANVLTF.

This clonotype has at least ten counts. The rearrangement uses TRBV7-3 and TRBJ2-2, with TRBD2 identical over 11 bases. J lost 3 bases, V lost 1 base, and 1 base had no gene match. The CDR3 is made up of 16 amino acids. Germline V gene sequence: CDR1 SGHTA, CDR2 FQGTGA. This CDR3 reads CASSLRGLADTGELFF. The CDR3 region has the DNA TGTGCCAGCAGCTTAAGGGGACTAGCGGACACCGGGGAGCTGTTTTTT.

This clonotype appeared many times. The V and J genes are TRBV12-3 or TRBV12-4 and TRBJ1-5, with a weak D call TRBD1 (6 bases). V gave up 2 bases and J gave up 0 bases, with 11 bases separating them. There are 16 residues in the CDR3. CDR3 nucleotides: TGTGCCAGCAGTTTAAGGCTGGGGGCTAGCAATCAGCCCCAGCATTTT. This sequence encodes CASSLRLGASNQPQHF.

This clonotype was observed a few times. The CDR3 region is CASSVLGQGTGELFF. The CDR3 coding sequence is TGTGCCAGCAGTGTCCTGGGGCAGGGGACCGGGGAGCTGTTTTTT. The chain uses TRBV2 and TRBJ2-2, with D maybe TRBD1 (6 bases). Trimming left V 4 bases short and J 5 bases short, with 14 bases between. Germline lookup yields CDR1 SNHLY and CDR2 FYNNEI. This CDR3 has 15 amino acids.

This clonotype was counted ten times or more. The chain is built from TRBV9 and TRBJ1-1; D unresolved. This CDR3 has 15 residues. Germline V gene sequence: CDR1 SGDLS, CDR2 YYNGEE. V lost 0 bases and J 4 bases, leaving 13 bases between the germline ends. The CDR3, as DNA: TGTGCCAGCAGCGTAGAACTATCCCCCCGCACTGAAGCTTTCTTT. Amino acids: CASSVELSPRTEAFF.

This clonotype was picked up many times. The chain is built from TRBV5-1 and TRBJ2-2; D is unresolved. The CDR3 contains 15 residues. Trimming took 0 bases from V and 1 from J, leaving 7 bases between them. Germline-derived CDR1 and CDR2 are SGHRS and YFSETQ. The chain's CDR3 is CASSLETRNTGELFF. The DNA for the CDR3 is TGCGCCAGCAGCTTGGAAACAAGGAACACCGGGGAGCTGTTTTTT.

This clonotype was observed at least ten times. The chain employs TRBV20-1 and TRBJ2-4; D remains unclear. The CDR3 length is 18 residues. The V end lost 1 base, the J end lost 0 bases, and 19 bases lay between the germline ends. CDR1 is DFQATT, CDR2 SNEGSKA, per germline (reference sequence). CDR3 in amino acids: CSARAGSYSLSAKNIQYF. The CDR3 DNA sequence: TGCAGTGCTAGAGCCGGCAGCTACTCTCTCTCAGCCAAAAACATTCAGTACTTC.

The chain uses TRBV7-3 and TRBJ2-3; no clear D. CDR3 length: 15 amino acids. V was cut by 5 bases and J by 2 bases, with 14 bases left in between. Germline lookup yields CDR1 SGHTA and CDR2 FQGTGA. In DNA form, the CDR3 reads TGTGCCAGCAGCCCAGCAGATCGCCACACAGATACGCAGTATTTT. As protein: CASSPADRHTDTQYF.

This rearrangement joins TRBV2 to TRBJ2-3, with TRBD2 identical over 11 bases. Per the germline V gene, CDR1 is SNHLY and CDR2 is FYNNEI. The CDR3 is 15 residues long. Trimming took 6 bases from V and 3 from J; bases not matched to a gene: 5. The CDR3 loop is CASRIAGGSTDTQYF. The CDR3 DNA follows: TGTGCCAGCAGGATAGCGGGAGGGTCGACAGATACGCAGTATTTT.

There are many counts of this clonotype. This rearrangement joins TRBV6-2 or TRBV6-3 to TRBJ2-1; TRBD2 aligns across 9 bases. Unmatched junction bases numbered 11, after V lost 8 bases and J lost 3 bases. CDR1 is MNHEY and CDR2 is SVGEGT in the germline V gene. This CDR3 region has 16 residues. Written as DNA, the CDR3 is TGTGCCAGCTGGTCGGCGGGAGGGCCCTTCTACAATGAGCAGTTCTTC. It specifies CASWSAGGPFYNEQFF.

This clonotype occurred many times. This sequence joins TRBV5-1 and TRBJ2-5; 10 bases match TRBD1. V was clipped by 2 bases and J by 1 base; unmatched bases: 8. The CDR3 consists of 17 residues. From germline, CDR1 is SGHRS and CDR2 YFSETQ. In DNA, the CDR3 is TGCGCCAGCAGCTTCTTCCGGGACAGGGGCATCCAAGAGACCCAGTACTTC. It encodes CASSFFRDRGIQETQYF.

This clonotype was seen repeatedly, ten times or more. V is TRBV6-5 and J is TRBJ2-2; D may be TRBD2 (6 bases). Germline V gives CDR1 MNHEY, CDR2 SVGAGI. Trimming stripped 6 bases from V and 7 bases from J, with 6 bases between. This CDR3 has 11 residues. CDR3 DNA: TGTGCCAGCAGGGGAGGCGGGGAGCTGTTTTTT. It specifies CASRGGGELFF.

Only a few counts were recorded for this clonotype. The DNA of the CDR3 is TGTGCCAGCAGCCCGATCGGGGTTGGAAAACTGTTTTTT. As protein: CASSPIGVGKLFF. V gene TRBV7-2 combines with J gene TRBJ1-4; D not resolved. The CDR3 covers 13 residues. CDR1 and CDR2 from the germline V gene are SGHTA and FQGNSA. V was cut by 5 bases and J by 10 bases, with 14 bases left in between.

This clonotype was seen ten or more times. The rearrangement joins TRBV7-2 to TRBJ2-3; weak D call: TRBD1 (5 bases). This CDR3 spans 15 amino acids. Trimming left V 1 base short and J 2 bases short, with 10 bases between. The germline CDR1 and CDR2 sequences are SGHTA and FQGNSA. The CDR3 DNA reads TGTGCCAGCAGCTTAGTCCAGGGCAACACAGATACGCAGTATTTT. It is translated as CASSLVQGNTDTQYF.

The chain is built from TRBV2 and TRBJ1-4; 8 bases match TRBD1. Trimming at V came to 5 bases and at J to 4 bases, leaving 9 bases not matched to a gene. Germline V CDR1 and CDR2: SNHLY, FYNNEI. The CDR3 runs to 16 residues. The DNA of the CDR3 is TGTGCCAGCAGTCAAATCGGACAGGGCATTAATGAAAAACTGTTTTTT. Protein: CASSQIGQGINEKLFF.

This clonotype was observed at least ten times. This chain uses TRBV20-1 with TRBJ1-1, with D unclear. Per germline, CDR1 DFQATT and CDR2 SNEGSKA (reference sequence). Trimming cost V 0 bases and J 8 bases, with 13 bases left between them. The CDR3 extends over 13 amino acids. The CDR3 is CSARDPRSVEAFF. For the CDR3, the DNA is TGCAGTGCTAGAGATCCCAGGTCCGTAGAAGCTTTCTTT.

This clonotype was seen many times. The chain couples TRBV6-5 to TRBJ2-5; 7 bases match TRBD1. Germline V lookup: CDR1 MNHEY, CDR2 SVGAGI. V gave up 7 bases and J gave up 2 bases; unmatched junction bases: 4. The CDR3 extends over 13 amino acids. The CDR3: CASTRDRQETQYF. The CDR3 region has the DNA TGTGCCAGCACAAGGGACAGACAAGAGACCCAGTACTTC.

Ten or more counts support this clonotype. CDR3 sequence (DNA): TGTGCCAGCAGTTCGTACAGCTCGAACACTGAAGCTTTCTTT. It encodes CASSSYSSNTEAFF. The chain uses TRBV12-3 or TRBV12-4 and TRBJ1-1; no firm D call. The V gene lost 4 bases and the J gene lost 1 base, with 10 bases spanning the gap. This CDR3 has 14 amino acids.

This chain uses TRBV10-3 with TRBJ1-1; no firm D call. The V gene lost 5 bases and the J gene lost 7 bases, with 11 bases spanning the gap. This CDR3 region has 12 residues. Germline V lookup: CDR1 ENHRY, CDR2 SYGVKD. Here the CDR3 reads CAISSVGSEAFF. In DNA, the CDR3 is TGTGCCATCAGTTCCGTGGGCAGTGAAGCTTTCTTT.

Many counts were recorded for this clonotype. This rearrangement joins TRBV20-1 to TRBJ2-5; 7 bases align to TRBD1. Trimming removed 3 bases from V and 3 bases from J; junction bases left unmatched: 4. The length of the CDR3 is 13 residues. Per germline, CDR1 DFQATT and CDR2 SNEGSKA (reference sequence). This CDR3 reads CSARGQQKETQYF. The CDR3 DNA is TGCAGTGCTAGGGGACAGCAGAAAGAGACCCAGTACTTC.

This clonotype appeared once. The V gene is TRBV12-3 or TRBV12-4, the J gene TRBJ2-5; D remains unclear. V was trimmed by 2 bases and J by 6 bases, leaving 10 bases between them. CDR3 size: 13 residues. The CDR3 protein is CASSLYYFKTQYF. The CDR3 bases are TGTGCCAGCAGTTTATACTACTTTAAGACCCAGTACTTC.

This clonotype was seen ten or more times. The rearrangement links TRBV11-2 to TRBJ2-3; TRBD1 agrees at 8 bases. Per germline, CDR1 SGHAT and CDR2 FQNNGV. The CDR3 length is 17 residues. V shed 0 bases and J 5 bases; nucleotides not matched to a gene: 10. The DNA for the CDR3 is TGTGCCAGCAGCTTAGAAAGGGGCAGGGGGCAAAGAGATACGCAGTATTTT. This encodes CASSLERGRGQRDTQYF.